This TCR beta chain was recorded in a study of blood T cell repertoires in COVID-19. Study as a whole: Specimens from acute and convalescent COVID-19 originated in the United States, Italy and Spain.

Per the study methods: Estimation of nucleated cell counts relied on the amplification of reference gene primers. The data were produced by immunoSEQ multiplex PCR, yet TCRdb's version contains in-frame clones alone and is incomplete. V and J calls and clone size are those listed in that table; D and trimming were worked out from the DNA. The data show 290,000 or so clones, with 80% to 95% seen just once and roughly 1.1% held by the top ten. Participant-given clinical history determined each cohort assignment. Donors in Cohort 3 who had recovered were those with two negative PCRs, healthcare professional clearance, or resolution of their symptoms. The CDR3 runs to 16 residues. Per the germline V gene, CDR1 is SGHNT and CDR2 is YYREEE (reference sequence). Unmatched junction bases numbered 6, after V lost 3 bases and J lost 3 bases.

This receptor was identified in a woman aged 25 to 39 who had recovered from COVID-19. This chain joins TRBV5-4 and TRBJ2-1, with TRBD2 matching over 10 bases. The sequenced sample was PBMCs or T cells enriched from blood (not recorded which). The CDR3 protein is CASSSPAGGVYNEQFF. CDR3 nucleotides: TGTGCCAGCAGCTCCCCAGCGGGAGGGGTCTACAATGAGCAGTTCTTC.